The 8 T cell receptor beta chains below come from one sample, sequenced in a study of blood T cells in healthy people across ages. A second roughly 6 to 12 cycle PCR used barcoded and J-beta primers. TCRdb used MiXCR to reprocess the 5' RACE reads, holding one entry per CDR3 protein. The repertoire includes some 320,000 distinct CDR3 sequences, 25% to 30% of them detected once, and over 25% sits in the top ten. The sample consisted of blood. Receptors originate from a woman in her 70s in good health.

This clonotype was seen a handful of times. CDR3 sequence (DNA): TGTGCCAGCTCACCGGGGGAAACGACTGAAACTGGAAACACCATATATTTT. Amino acids: CASSPGETTETGNTIYF. The gene calls are TRBV18 and TRBJ1-3, with D tentatively TRBD1 (5 bases). Germline V lookup: CDR1 KGHSH, CDR2 LQKENI. The CDR3 covers 17 residues. V was trimmed by 3 bases and J by 2 bases, leaving 17 bases between them.

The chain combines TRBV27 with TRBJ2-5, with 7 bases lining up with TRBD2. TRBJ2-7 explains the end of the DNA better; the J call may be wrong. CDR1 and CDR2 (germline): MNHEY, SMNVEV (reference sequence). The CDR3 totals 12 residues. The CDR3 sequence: CASRDYNYEQYF. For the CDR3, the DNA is TGTGCCAGCCGGGACTACAACTACGAGCAGTACTTC.

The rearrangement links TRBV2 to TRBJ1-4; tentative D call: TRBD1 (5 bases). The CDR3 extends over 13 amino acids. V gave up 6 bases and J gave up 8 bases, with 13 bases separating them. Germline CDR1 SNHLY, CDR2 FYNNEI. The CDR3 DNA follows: TGTGCCAGCAGACGACAGCCGGGGGAAAAACTGTTTTTT. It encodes CASRRQPGEKLFF.

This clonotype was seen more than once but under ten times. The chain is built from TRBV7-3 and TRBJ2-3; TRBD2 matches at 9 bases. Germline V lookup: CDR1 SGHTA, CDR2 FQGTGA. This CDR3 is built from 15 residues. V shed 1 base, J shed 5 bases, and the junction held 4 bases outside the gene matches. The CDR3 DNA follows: TGTGCCAGCAGCTTAATAGCGGGAGAGGGAGATACGCAGTATTTT. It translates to CASSLIAGEGDTQYF.

The CDR3 protein is CASSELGQGSTDTQYF. CDR3 bases: TGTGCCAGCAGCGAGCTGGGGCAGGGGAGCACAGATACGCAGTATTTT. The rearrangement joins TRBV28 to TRBJ2-3; D perhaps matches TRBD1 (6 bases). There are 16 residues in the CDR3. V gave up 6 bases and J gave up 0 bases, with 16 bases separating them. CDR1 and CDR2 from the germline V gene are MDHEN and SYDVKM. Full variable domain (missing parts from reference TRBV28 and TRBJ2-3): DVKVTQSSRYLVKRTGEKVFLECVQDMDHENMFWYRQDPGLGLRLIYFSYDVKMKEKGDIPEGYSVSREKKERFSLILESASTNQTSMYLCASSELGQGSTDTQYFGPGTRLTVL.

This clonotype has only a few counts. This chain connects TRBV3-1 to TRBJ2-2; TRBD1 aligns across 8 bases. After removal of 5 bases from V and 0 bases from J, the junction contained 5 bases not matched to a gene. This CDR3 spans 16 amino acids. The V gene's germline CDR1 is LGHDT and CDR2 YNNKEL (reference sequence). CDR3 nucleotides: TGTGCCAGCAGCAGGACAGGGATGACGAACACCGGGGAGCTGTTTTTT. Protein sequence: CASSRTGMTNTGELFF.

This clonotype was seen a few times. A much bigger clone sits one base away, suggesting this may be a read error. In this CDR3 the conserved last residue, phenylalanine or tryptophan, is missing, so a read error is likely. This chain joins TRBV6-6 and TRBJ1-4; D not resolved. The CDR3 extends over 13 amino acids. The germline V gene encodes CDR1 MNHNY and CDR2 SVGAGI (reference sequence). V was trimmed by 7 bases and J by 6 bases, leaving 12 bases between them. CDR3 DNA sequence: TGTGCCAGCAAGGGCAGGCAGGATGAAAAACTGTTTTCT. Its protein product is CASKGRQDEKLFS.

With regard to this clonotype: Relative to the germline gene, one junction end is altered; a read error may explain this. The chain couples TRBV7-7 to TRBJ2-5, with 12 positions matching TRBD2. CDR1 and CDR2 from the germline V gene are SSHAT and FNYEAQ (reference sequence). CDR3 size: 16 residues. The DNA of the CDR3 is TGTGCTAGCAGCCTTGGACTAGCGGGGAACCAAGAGACCCAGTACTTC. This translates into CASSLGLAGNQETQYF.